Below, 15 T cell receptor beta chains from the same sample are listed, as sequenced in a study of post-analysis software for immune sequencing data. Overall study results and limits: The study found TRBV5-6, TRBV5-1 and TRBV20-1 among 5 or 6 TRBV segments more frequent in patients than controls.

These TCRs are of unknown antigen specificity. Researchers reported that TCR beta cDNA libraries carried unique molecular identifiers. TCRdb redid the calling of the PCR reads with MiXCR, one entry per CDR3 protein. Seen here are hundreds of thousands of distinct CDR3 sequences, around 60% observed once, and the top ten hold approximately 11%. The source material was blood. These receptors came from a girl aged 2-9 years with multiple sclerosis.

The rearrangement uses TRBV5-1 and TRBJ2-3, with 9 bases lining up with TRBD1. CDR3 length: 16 amino acids. Trimming removed 4 bases from V and 3 bases from J; junction bases left unmatched: 9. Looked up from germline, CDR1 is SGHRS and CDR2 is YFSETQ. The CDR3, as DNA: TGCGCCAGCAGCCCTGGACAGGGGCTGAGGACAGATACGCAGTATTTT. Residues: CASSPGQGLRTDTQYF.

V is TRBV27 and J is TRBJ1-1; TRBD1 matches 7 bases. The CDR3 has 13 amino acids. Germline V gene lookup returns CDR1 MNHEY and CDR2 SMNVEV (reference sequence). With 9 bases clipped from V and 0 bases from J, the junction kept 4 bases outside the gene matches. In nucleotides, the CDR3 is TGTGCCAGTGGGACAGTTATGAACACTGAAGCTTTCTTT. This gives the protein CASGTVMNTEAFF.

The V call is TRBV20-1, the J call TRBJ2-1; no clear D. The length of the CDR3 is 15 residues. Germline loops: CDR1 DFQATT, CDR2 SNEGSKA (reference sequence). V was clipped by 0 bases and J by 0 bases, with 9 bases between them. This CDR3 is CSARDPLFSYNEQFF. The CDR3 region has the DNA TGCAGTGCTAGAGATCCCCTCTTCTCCTACAATGAGCAGTTCTTC.

The rearrangement joins TRBV7-2 to TRBJ2-1; possibly TRBD2 for D (6 bases). There are 16 residues in the CDR3. The germline gives CDR1 SGHTA, CDR2 FQGNSA. V was shortened by 5 bases and J by 4 bases, with 18 bases between the two germline ends. This chain's CDR3 is CASSRRRGLTYNEQFF. The CDR3 region has the DNA TGTGCCAGCAGCCGGCGACGGGGGTTAACTTACAATGAGCAGTTCTTC.

This clonotype was seen once. V gene TRBV11-1 combines with J gene TRBJ2-3, with a possible D match to TRBD2 (6 bases). The CDR3 has 17 amino acids. Germline CDR1 and CDR2: SGHAT and FQDESV (reference sequence). Trimming removed 2 bases from V and 3 bases from J, with 18 bases in between. In nucleotides, the CDR3 is TGTGCCAGCAGCTTACCGGCGGGCGGGAAGGCGACAGATACGCAGTATTTT. It translates to CASSLPAGGKATDTQYF.

The rearrangement links TRBV4-1 to TRBJ2-5; no clear D gene. The end of the DNA fits TRBJ2-7 better, so the J call may be wrong. The CDR3 covers 13 residues. CDR1 is MGHRA, CDR2 YSYEKL, per germline. This chain's CDR3 is CASSQVEITEQYF. The DNA of the CDR3 is TGCGCCAGCAGCCAAGTTGAAATAACCGAGCAGTACTTC.

V gene TRBV19 combines with J gene TRBJ2-7; TRBD1 might be the D (5 bases). The DNA matches TRBJ2-5 better at its end, which makes the J call doubtful. The CDR3 extends over 14 amino acids. Germline V gene data show CDR1 as LNHDA and CDR2 as SQIVND (reference sequence). The CDR3 DNA is TGTGCCAGTAGGGACGACAGAAGACAAGAGACCCAGTACTTC. This translates into CASRDDRRQETQYF.

There are a few counts of this clonotype. The genes are TRBV29-1 and TRBJ1-2, with TRBD1 matching over 9 bases. Germline lookup yields CDR1 SQVTM and CDR2 ANQGSEA. The CDR3 is made up of 12 amino acids. J lost 3 bases, V lost 7 bases, and 3 bases had no gene match. CDR3 DNA sequence: TGCAGCGGGAGACAGGGGGACTATGGCTACACCTTC. Protein: CSGRQGDYGYTF.

This clonotype turned up a few times. This chain joins TRBV27 and TRBJ2-3; 8 bases fit TRBD2. The CDR3 contains 17 residues. Germline V gives CDR1 MNHEY, CDR2 SMNVEV (reference sequence). After removal of 6 bases from V and 4 bases from J, the junction contained 15 bases not matched to a gene. The DNA for the CDR3 is TGTGCCAGCAGCCGCGGACTAGCTGCTGTGGTGGCAGATACGCAGTATTTT. Translation gives CASSRGLAAVVADTQYF.

This sequence joins TRBV29-1 and TRBJ2-1, with D tentatively TRBD2 (6 bases). Germline V gives CDR1 SQVTM, CDR2 ANQGSEA. CDR3 length: 11 amino acids. V was trimmed by 7 bases and J by 10 bases, leaving 14 bases between them. Here the CDR3 DNA reads TGCAGCGCCCCGGGGGAGGCGGAGCAGTTCTTC. This sequence encodes CSAPGEAEQFF.

This clonotype was detected only a few times. This chain uses TRBV20-1 with TRBJ1-2; 7 bases align to TRBD1. The germline V gene has CDR1 DFQATT and CDR2 SNEGSKA (reference sequence). V was clipped by 6 bases and J by 3 bases; unmatched bases: 13. This CDR3 spans 15 amino acids. The CDR3 reads CSADLQGRNYYGYTF. In DNA form, the CDR3 reads TGCAGTGCCGACTTACAGGGGCGCAATTACTATGGCTACACCTTC.

Worth noting for this clonotype: At one boundary the junction diverges from the germline segment, which might be a read error. V usage is TRBV5-1 and J usage is TRBJ2-1; weak D call: TRBD2 (5 bases). From germline, CDR1 is SGHRS and CDR2 YFSETQ. The CDR3 consists of 12 residues. CDR3 amino acids: CASSLARNEQFF. DNA of the CDR3: TGTGCCAGCAGCTTAGCGCGGAATGAGCAGTTCTTC.

This clonotype was counted ten times or more. The chain recombines TRBV6-5 with TRBJ2-7, with unresolved D. The CDR3 runs to 13 residues. V shed 2 bases and J shed 2 bases, with 7 bases lying between them. The V gene's germline CDR1 is MNHEY and CDR2 SVGAGI. CDR3 sequence reads: CASSYGGTYEQYF. The CDR3 DNA follows: TGTGCCAGCAGTTACGGTGGGACCTACGAGCAGTACTTC.

This chain links TRBV7-6 with TRBJ1-1; 9 nucleotides align to TRBD1. With V trimmed by 5 bases and J by 4 bases, 2 bases remained unmatched. CDR1 is SGHVS, CDR2 FNYEAQ, per germline. This CDR3 has 13 amino acids. The CDR3 DNA reads TGTGCCAGCAGCACGACAGGGGGCACTGAAGCTTTCTTT. It encodes CASSTTGGTEAFF.

The chain combines TRBV4-1 with TRBJ1-4; D remains ambiguous. The CDR3 contains 12 residues. Trimming stripped 1 base from V and 8 bases from J, with 5 bases between. CDR1 and CDR2 from the germline V gene are MGHRA and YSYEKL. The CDR3 nucleotides read TGCGCCAGCAGCCAAGCACAGGAAAAACTGTTTTTT. The encoded protein is CASSQAQEKLFF.